This entry lists 10 T cell receptor beta chains sequenced from one sample in a study of T cell responses to AZD1222 COVID-19 vaccine. The method was immunoSEQ multiplex PCR; TCRdb's version includes in-frame clones alone and lacks a portion of them. The table records approximately 64,000 clones, 84% of them present only once. The sequencing used peripheral blood, collected on day 0 of AZD1222 vaccination. These receptors were collected from an adult in good health.

The CDR3 loop reads CASSVREREQYF. CDR3 DNA sequence: TGTGCCAGCAGTGTCAGGGAGAGGGAGCAGTACTTC. V is TRBV2 and J is TRBJ2-7; D may be TRBD1 or TRBD2 (5 bases each). The V end lost 4 bases, the J end lost 7 bases, and 11 bases lay between the germline ends. The CDR3 covers 12 residues. Germline CDR1 is SNHLY and CDR2 is FYNNEI.

The rearrangement links TRBV2 to TRBJ1-1; D remains ambiguous. The CDR3 spans 13 residues. Per the germline V gene, CDR1 is SNHLY and CDR2 is FYNNEI. Between the trimmed V and J ends, which lost 7 bases and 1 base, there was a span of 10 bases. The CDR3: CASTREGNTEAFF. The CDR3 DNA reads as TGTGCCAGCACCCGTGAGGGGAACACTGAAGCTTTCTTT.

The J gene is TRBJ1-5, the V gene TRBV30; possible D gene TRBD1, 5 bases. Per the germline V gene, CDR1 is GTSNPN and CDR2 is SVGIG (reference sequence). V lost 0 bases to trimming and J lost 5 bases, with 8 bases between them. The CDR3 consists of 13 residues. The DNA of the CDR3 is TGTGCCTGGAGTGTACGGGGGGATCAGCCCCAGCATTTT. Encoded protein: CAWSVRGDQPQHF. Supplemented by reference TRBV30 and TRBJ1-5, the full variable domain reads SQTIHQWPATLVQPVGSPLSLECTVEGTSNPNLYWYRQAAGRGLQLLFYSVGIGQISSEVPQNLSASRPQDRQFILSSKKLLLSDSGFYLCAWSVRGDQPQHFGDGTRLSIL.

This chain connects TRBV6-5 to TRBJ1-2; possible D gene TRBD1, 5 bases. The CDR3 is 14 residues long. V was shortened by 6 bases and J by 7 bases, with 18 bases between the two germline ends. The germline gives CDR1 MNHEY, CDR2 SVGAGI. CDR3 protein: CASSRGVGAGGYTF. Here the CDR3 DNA reads TGTGCCAGCAGCCGTGGAGTCGGGGCAGGTGGCTACACCTTC.

The chain uses TRBV7-2 and TRBJ2-3; TRBD2 might be the D (6 bases). There are 16 residues in the CDR3. V was trimmed by 0 bases and J by 1 base, leaving 11 bases between them. CDR1 is SGHTA and CDR2 is FQGNSA in the germline V gene. The DNA for the CDR3 is TGTGCCAGCAGCTTAGCTTTGGCTAGCGGCACAGATACGCAGTATTTT. Its translation: CASSLALASGTDTQYF.

The DNA of the CDR3 is TGTGCCAGCAAGCCGGGACCACATATGAGGGACACTGAAGCTTTCTTT. Its translation: CASKPGPHMRDTEAFF. The chain is built from TRBV2 and TRBJ1-1, with a possible D match to TRBD1 (5 bases). V was shortened by 7 bases and J by 3 bases, with 21 bases between the two germline ends. The length of the CDR3 is 16 residues. Germline CDR1 reads SNHLY; CDR2 reads FYNNEI.

This clone occurred once. The rearrangement links TRBV21-1 to TRBJ2-1; the table calls TRBD2, which could not be checked here. TRBV21-1 is a pseudogene. There are 13 residues in the CDR3. The CDR3 spells CASSASTGDEQFF. The CDR3 DNA is TGTGCCAGCAGCGCCTCGACTGGAGATGAGCAGTTCTTC.

This chain joins TRBV4-1 and TRBJ1-5, with TRBD1 as a possible D gene (5 bases). Trimming pared 0 bases from V and 7 bases from J, leaving 13 bases between. The germline V gene encodes CDR1 MGHRA and CDR2 YSYEKL. This CDR3 spans 15 amino acids. The CDR3 sequence: CASSQESGVGQPQHF. CDR3 nucleotide sequence: TGCGCCAGCAGCCAAGAGTCGGGGGTTGGACAGCCCCAGCATTTT.

This clone has just a few counts. The genes are TRBV19 and TRBJ1-5; 9 nucleotides line up with TRBD1. The CDR3 extends over 15 amino acids. V shed 3 bases and J 5 bases; nucleotides not matched to a gene: 5. Germline V gene data show CDR1 as LNHDA and CDR2 as SQIVND (reference sequence). CDR3 in amino acids: CASSIGTGGDQPQHF. DNA of the CDR3: TGTGCCAGTAGTATTGGAACAGGGGGCGATCAGCCCCAGCATTTT.

J is TRBJ2-2 and V is TRBV2; D may be TRBD1 or TRBD2 (5 bases each). Germline V gene sequence: CDR1 SNHLY, CDR2 FYNNEI. Trimming shortened V by 7 bases and J by 3 bases, and 15 bases separated the two germline ends. The CDR3 consists of 15 residues. The CDR3 nucleotides are TGTGCCAGCACGGGAATGACAGCCTACACCGGGGAGCTGTTTTTT. Its protein is CASTGMTAYTGELFF.